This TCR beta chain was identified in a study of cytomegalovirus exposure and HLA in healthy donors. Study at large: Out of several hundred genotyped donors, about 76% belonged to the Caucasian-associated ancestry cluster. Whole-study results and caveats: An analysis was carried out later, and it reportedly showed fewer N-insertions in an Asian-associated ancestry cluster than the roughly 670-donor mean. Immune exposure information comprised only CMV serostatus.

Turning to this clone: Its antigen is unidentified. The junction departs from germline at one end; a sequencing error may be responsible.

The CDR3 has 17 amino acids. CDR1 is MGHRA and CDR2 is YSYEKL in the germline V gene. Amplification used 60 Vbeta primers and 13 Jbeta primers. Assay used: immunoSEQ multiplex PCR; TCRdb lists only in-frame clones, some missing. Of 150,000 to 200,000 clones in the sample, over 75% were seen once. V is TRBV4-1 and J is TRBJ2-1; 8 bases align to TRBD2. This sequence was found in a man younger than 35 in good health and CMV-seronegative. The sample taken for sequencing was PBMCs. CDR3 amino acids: CASRQGRAGGGRDEQFF. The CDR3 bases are TGCGCCAGCAGACAAGGTAGGGCGGGAGGAGGAAGAGATGAGCAGTTCTTC.